This T cell receptor (beta chain) is from a study of kidney transplant recipient with SARS-CoV-2 infection. One entry per CDR3 protein, called by TCRdb with MiXCR from the reads. The sample yields roughly 250,000 distinct CDR3 sequences, 29% seen once. This clonotype was found many times. This CDR3 has 19 amino acids. Germline V gene lookup returns CDR1 LGHDT and CDR2 YNNKEL (reference sequence). Losses at the gene ends were 0 bases for V and 3 bases for J; bases not matched to a gene: 9. The receptor comes from a male patient between 25 and 40 years old who had COVID-19 and was a kidney transplant recipient. The T cells may partly be graft donor cells. The chain uses TRBV3-1 and TRBJ2-3; 13 bases match TRBD2. The material was a blood sample, obtained at baseline and between days 110 and 120 from a kidney transplant recipient. The CDR3 here is CASSQDLDLGLAGTDTQYF. The CDR3 nucleotides read TGTGCCAGCAGCCAAGATTTAGACTTGGGACTAGCGGGAACAGATACGCAGTATTTT.